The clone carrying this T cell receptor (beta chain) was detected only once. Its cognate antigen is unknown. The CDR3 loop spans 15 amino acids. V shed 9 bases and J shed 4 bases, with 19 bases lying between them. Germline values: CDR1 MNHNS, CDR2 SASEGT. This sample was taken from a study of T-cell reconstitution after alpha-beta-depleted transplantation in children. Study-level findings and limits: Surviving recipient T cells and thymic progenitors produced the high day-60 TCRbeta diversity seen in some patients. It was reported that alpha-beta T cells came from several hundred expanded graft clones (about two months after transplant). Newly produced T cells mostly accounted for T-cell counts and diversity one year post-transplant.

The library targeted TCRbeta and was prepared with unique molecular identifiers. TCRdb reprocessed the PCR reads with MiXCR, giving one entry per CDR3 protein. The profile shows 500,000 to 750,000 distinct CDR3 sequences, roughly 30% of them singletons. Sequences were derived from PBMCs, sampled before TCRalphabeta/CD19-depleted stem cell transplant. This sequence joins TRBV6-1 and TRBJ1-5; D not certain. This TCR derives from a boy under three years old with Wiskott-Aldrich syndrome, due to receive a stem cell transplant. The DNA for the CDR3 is TGTGCCAGTTCCTTAGACAATAGGGCGAATCAGCCCCAGCATTTT. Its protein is CASSLDNRANQPQHF.